The following is a T cell receptor (beta chain) sequence with its context. This record belongs to a study of blood T cell repertoires in COVID-19. At the level of the study: Samples representing acute and convalescent COVID-19 were sourced from the United States, Italy and Spain. In each case, the material was cDNA or gDNA derived from T cells, B-cell-depleted T cells, or PBMCs.

Assay: immunoSEQ multiplex PCR; the TCRdb copy retains only in-frame clones and omits some. The sample gives around 15,000 clones, almost 85% of which show up once; about 26% is in the top ten. This CDR3 comprises 14 residues. CDR1 is LNHDA and CDR2 is SQIVND in the germline V gene (reference sequence). V was shortened by 0 bases and J by 3 bases, with 8 bases between the two germline ends. The sequencing input was peripheral blood. This receptor was obtained from a woman in her 70s with active COVID-19. The chain is built from TRBV19 and TRBJ1-2; D uncertain. The chain's CDR3 is CASSIDHGDYGYTF. In DNA form, the CDR3 reads TGTGCCAGTAGTATAGATCACGGGGACTATGGCTACACCTTC.